This is a list of T cell receptor beta chains from one sample in a study of T cells in Graves' hyperthyroidism and ophthalmopathy. One entry per CDR3 protein, called by TCRdb with MiXCR from the multiplex PCR reads. The sample yields 300,000 to 400,000 distinct CDR3 sequences, roughly 18% seen once. What was sequenced was blood. Every receptor here comes from a woman between 45 and 60 years old with Graves' hyperthyroidism. CDR3s include the opening cysteine and the closing phenylalanine or tryptophan.

J: TRBJ2-5; V: TRBV6-1; CDR3: CGLGGLAGVTYQETQYF
J: TRBJ1-2; V: TRBV6-1; CDR3: CASRTGTPQGASYGYTF
J: TRBJ2-1; V: TRBV7-3; CDR3: CASSLSPGLAGEWDNEQFF
J: TRBJ2-5; V: TRBV3-1; CDR3: CASSQGGEETQYF
J: TRBJ1-2; V: TRBV2; CDR3: CASSNRGDGYTF
J: TRBJ1-1; V: TRBV19; CDR3: CASIPQGVGTKAFF
J: TRBJ2-2; V: TRBV10-3; CDR3: CAITDPDRGNTGELFF
J: TRBJ2-2; V: TRBV27; CDR3: CASSSGKNTGELFF
J: TRBJ2-1; V: TRBV6-1; CDR3: CASSKRLAGESYNEQFF
J: TRBJ1-5; V: TRBV27; CDR3: CASSLGGVQLQHF
J: TRBJ2-1; V: TRBV11-2; CDR3: CASIKDRNYNEQFF
J: TRBJ1-1; V: TRBV4-1; CDR3: CASSQVQGSATEAFF